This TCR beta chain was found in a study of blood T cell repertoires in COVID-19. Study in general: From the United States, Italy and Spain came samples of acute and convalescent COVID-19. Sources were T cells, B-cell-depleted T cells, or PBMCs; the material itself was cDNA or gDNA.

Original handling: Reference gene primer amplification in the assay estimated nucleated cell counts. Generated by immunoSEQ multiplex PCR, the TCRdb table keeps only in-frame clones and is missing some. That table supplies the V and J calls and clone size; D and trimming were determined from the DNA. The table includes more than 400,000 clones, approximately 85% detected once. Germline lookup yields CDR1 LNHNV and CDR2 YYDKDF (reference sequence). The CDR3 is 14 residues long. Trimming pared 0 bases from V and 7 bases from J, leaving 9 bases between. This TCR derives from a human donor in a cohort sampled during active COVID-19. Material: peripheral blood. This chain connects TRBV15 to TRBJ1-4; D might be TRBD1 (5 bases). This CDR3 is CATSREGAGEKLFF. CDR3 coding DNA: TGTGCCACCAGCAGAGAAGGGGCAGGTGAAAAACTGTTTTTT. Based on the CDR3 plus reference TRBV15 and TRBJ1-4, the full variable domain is DAMVIQNPRYQVTQFGKPVTLSCSQTLNHNVMYWYQQKSSQAPKLLFHYYDKDFNNEADTPDNFQSRRPNTSFCFLDIRSPGLGDTAMYLCATSREGAGEKLFFGSGTQLSVL.